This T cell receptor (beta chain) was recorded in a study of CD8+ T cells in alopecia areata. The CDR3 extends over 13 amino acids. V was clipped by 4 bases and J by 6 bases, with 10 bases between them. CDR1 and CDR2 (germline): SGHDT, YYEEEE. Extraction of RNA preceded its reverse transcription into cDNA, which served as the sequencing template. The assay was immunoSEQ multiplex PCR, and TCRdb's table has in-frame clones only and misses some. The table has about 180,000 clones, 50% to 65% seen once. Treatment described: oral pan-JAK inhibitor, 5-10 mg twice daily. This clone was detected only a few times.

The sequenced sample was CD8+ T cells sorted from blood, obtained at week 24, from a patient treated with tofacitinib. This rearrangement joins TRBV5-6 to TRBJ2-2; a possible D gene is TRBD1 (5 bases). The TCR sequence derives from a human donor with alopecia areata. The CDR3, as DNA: TGTGCCAGCAGCCGTCTAGGGGCCGGGGAGCTGTTTTTT. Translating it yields CASSRLGAGELFF.